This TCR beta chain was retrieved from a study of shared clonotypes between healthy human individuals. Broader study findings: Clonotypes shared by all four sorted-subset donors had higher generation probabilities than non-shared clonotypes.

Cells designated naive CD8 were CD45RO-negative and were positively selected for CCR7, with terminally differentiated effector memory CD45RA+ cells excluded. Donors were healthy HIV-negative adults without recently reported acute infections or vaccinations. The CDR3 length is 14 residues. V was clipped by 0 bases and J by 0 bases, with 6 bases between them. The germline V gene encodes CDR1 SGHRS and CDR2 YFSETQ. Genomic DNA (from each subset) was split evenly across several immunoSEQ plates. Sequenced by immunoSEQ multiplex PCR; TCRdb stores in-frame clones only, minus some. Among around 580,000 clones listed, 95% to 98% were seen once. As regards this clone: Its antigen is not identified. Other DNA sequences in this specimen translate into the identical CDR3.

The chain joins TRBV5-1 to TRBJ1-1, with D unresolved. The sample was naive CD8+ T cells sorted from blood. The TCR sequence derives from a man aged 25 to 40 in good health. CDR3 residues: CASSLEQLNTEAFF. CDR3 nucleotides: TGCGCCAGCAGCTTGGAACAGTTGAACACTGAAGCTTTCTTT.